The clone carrying this T cell receptor (beta chain) has a handful of counts. This sample is part of a study of blood T cell repertoires in COVID-19. Study at large: Italy, Spain and the United States were the sources of the convalescent and acute COVID-19 samples. PBMCs, B-cell-depleted T cells, or T cells provided the cDNA or gDNA that made up the material.

The participants were between roughly 18 and 90 years old and came from about two dozen US areas. Authors' methods: Cell counts per sample came from amplifying reference gene primers. Produced via immunoSEQ multiplex PCR; TCRdb's table is partial and in-frame only. D and trimming come from the DNA, and the V and J calls and clone size come from that table. The top ten hold around 7% of the sample, which has fewer than 200,000 clones, around 80% seen once. Germline V gene sequence: CDR1 LNHDA, CDR2 SQIVND (reference sequence). The CDR3 is made up of 14 amino acids. The ends lost 6 bases at V and 3 bases at J; junction bases unmatched: 4.

This chain links TRBV19 with TRBJ1-2; 10 bases are shared with TRBD1. Sequencing was performed on PBMCs or T cells enriched from blood (not recorded which). The clonotype originates from a man aged 50-60 years who had recovered from COVID-19. CDR3 loop: CASRTGTGDYGYTF. The DNA for the CDR3 is TGTGCCAGTAGGACCGGGACAGGGGACTATGGCTACACCTTC.